The rows below give T cell receptor beta chains drawn from one sample of a study of T cells in tuberculosis. Clones were read by immunoSEQ multiplex PCR, and TCRdb kept only the in-frame ones, dropping some. The data hold 25,000 to 35,000 clones, with 80% to 95% observed a single time. The specimen sequenced was PBMCs. These receptors all stem from a donor aged 10-35 years with latent tuberculosis or without tuberculosis infection. The CDR3 runs from the conserved cysteine through the conserved F or W. The D gene is left open where the match is weak. For some rows the clone size is stated as once, few or many, or as a class when expanded; others skip it.

>TRBV6-1|TRBJ1-6|NA|NA
TGTGCCAGCAGTGAAGGGCTGAATTCACCCCTCCACTTT
CASSEGLNSPLHF
>TRBV9|TRBJ2-1|TRBD2|NA
TGTGCCAGCAGCGGAGGACTAGCGTTAGGCTCCTACAATGAGCAGTTCTTC
CASSGGLALGSYNEQFF
>TRBV27|TRBJ2-1|TRBD2|NA
TGTGCCAGCAGTTTAGAAACTAGCGGGAGAGGTGAGCAGTTCTTC
CASSLETSGRGEQFF
>TRBV21-1|TRBJ1-1|NA|NA
TGTGCCTTCCGGACAGGGGAGGAGACGACTGAAGCTTTCTTT
CAFRTGEETTEAFF
>TRBV21-1|TRBJ2-7|NA|NA
TGTGCCAGCAGCAAAATGCCCCGGGACAGGCCACCCGAGCAGTACTTC
CASSKMPRDRPPEQYF
>TRBV27|TRBJ2-7|NA|NA
TGTGCCAGCAAGGTTCCCGGGAGCTCCTACGAGCAGTACTTC
CASKVPGSSYEQYF
>TRBV6-6|TRBJ2-7|NA|NA
TGTGCCAGCAGAGACCACAGGGATGCCTACGAGCAGTACTTC
CASRDHRDAYEQYF
>TRBV7-9|TRBJ2-1|NA|once
TGTGCCAGCAGCCCACGATTCGCAGGTTCGAATGAGCAGTTCTTC
CASSPRFAGSNEQFF
>TRBV6-1|TRBJ1-2|NA|NA
TGTGCCAGCAGTGATCCGAGGGGGGGAGGCTATGGCTACACCTTC
CASSDPRGGGYGYTF
>TRBV5-8|TRBJ1-5|NA|NA
TGTGCCAGCAGTTACACTAATAGCAATCAGCCCCAGCATTTT
CASSYTNSNQPQHF
>TRBV27|TRBJ1-4|NA|NA
TGTGCCAGCAGTTTTAACAGGCGGGAAAAACTGTTTTTT
CASSFNRREKLFF
>TRBV5-1|TRBJ2-6|TRBD1|NA
TGCGCCAGCCGACCGGGACAGTTATACTCTGGGGTCAACGTCCTGACTTTC
CASRPGQLYSGVNVLTF
>TRBV6-6|TRBJ2-6|NA|NA
TGTGCCAGCCAGGTTCTCTCTGGGGCCAATGTCCTGACTTTC
CASQVLSGANVLTF
>TRBV5-1|TRBJ1-2|NA|once
TGCGCCAGCAGCTTGACAGGCTCTAACTATGGCTACACCTTC
CASSLTGSNYGYTF
>TRBV7-8|TRBJ2-7|NA|NA
TGTGCCAGCAGCTTAGGAGGAAGGACTGACCCCTACGAGCAGTACTTC
CASSLGGRTDPYEQYF
>TRBV9|TRBJ1-2|NA|NA
TGTGCCAGCAGCCAGACGACAGTAAACTATGGCTACACCTTC
CASSQTTVNYGYTF
>TRBV11-2|TRBJ2-2|NA|NA
TGTGCCAGCAGCTTAGCGGTTATCAGGGCCGGGGAGCTGTTTTTT
CASSLAVIRAGELFF
>TRBV11-2|TRBJ2-1|TRBD1|NA
TGTGCCAGCAGCTTAAGACAGGGGGTCAATGAGCAGTTCTTC
CASSLRQGVNEQFF
>TRBV4-2|TRBJ2-1|TRBD1|NA
TGTGCCAGCAGTCAAGAAGGGACAGGGGGCGATGAGCAGTTCTTC
CASSQEGTGGDEQFF